The 13 T cell receptor beta chains below come from one sample, sequenced in a study of T cells in Graves' hyperthyroidism and ophthalmopathy (dated by TCRdb to between 2018 and 2021). The receptor library was made with multiplex PCR. Data came from an Illumina HiSeq 2000. The TCR beta CDR3 regions were amplified from the RNA transcripts. The TCR CDR3 was subjected to a first round of RT-PCR using the HTBI primer set and the Qiagen OneStep RT-PCR kit. TCRdb trimmed the raw reads at Q25, called clones with MiXCR and kept productive beta chains. Records with the same CDR3 protein are collapsed into one entry carrying the most frequent genes and DNA. For this sample the table gives 700,000 to 850,000 distinct CDR3 sequences, of which over 35% were detected only once. In total, the top ten clones hold 31% of the sample. Source material: blood. All receptors come from a woman in her 40s with Graves' hyperthyroidism.

This clonotype was seen repeatedly, ten times or more. The rearrangement uses TRBV7-6 and TRBJ1-3; D may be TRBD1 (6 bases). The V gene lost 5 bases and the J gene lost 2 bases, with 22 bases spanning the gap. This CDR3 contains 18 residues. The germline CDR1 and CDR2 sequences are SGHVS and FNYEAQ. The CDR3 sequence is CASSPVRWTDTTGNTIYF. The DNA for the CDR3 is TGTGCCAGCAGCCCCGTGCGATGGACAGACACAACTGGAAACACCATATATTTT.

This sequence joins TRBV29-1 and TRBJ2-3, with D possibly being TRBD2 (6 bases). CDR1 is SQVTM and CDR2 is ANQGSEA in the germline V gene. Between the trimmed V and J ends, which lost 6 bases and 4 bases, there was a span of 20 bases. The CDR3 has 15 residues. The CDR3 sequence: CSVNLAGGPADTQYF. CDR3 nucleotides: TGCAGCGTAAACCTCGCAGGAGGGCCGGCAGATACGCAGTATTTT.

As to this clonotype: The junction does not match germline at one end; this may be a read error. The chain links TRBV15 to TRBJ2-3; a possible D gene is TRBD2 (5 bases). CDR3 length equals 16 residues. Germline V gene lookup returns CDR1 LNHNV and CDR2 YYDKDF (reference sequence). The CDR3 here is CATRRVTGAGPDTQYF. CDR3 nucleotide sequence: TGTGCCACCAGAAGAGTGACGGGCGCGGGCCCAGATACGCAGTATTTT. Using reference TRBV15 and TRBJ2-3 for the parts outside the CDR3, the full variable domain is DAMVIQNPRYQVTQFGKPVTLSCSQTLNHNVMYWYQQKSSQAPKLLFHYYDKDFNNEADTPDNFQSRRPNTSFCFLDIRSPGLGDTAMYLCATRRVTGAGPDTQYFGPGTRLTVL.

V and J are TRBV4-1 and TRBJ2-7, with TRBD1 matching over 8 bases. Germline V gene lookup returns CDR1 MGHRA and CDR2 YSYEKL. The CDR3 consists of 15 residues. J lost 2 bases, V lost 1 base, and 4 bases had no gene match. CDR3 amino acids: CASSQGTGRPYEQYF. CDR3 DNA sequence: TGCGCCAGCAGCCAAGGGACAGGGCGGCCCTACGAGCAGTACTTC.

With respect to this clonotype: A read error may explain this, as a much larger clone is one base away. The V and J genes are TRBV3-1 and TRBJ2-7; no reliable D call. The length of the CDR3 is 11 residues. V lost 2 bases to trimming and J lost 5 bases, with 4 bases between them. Germline V lookup: CDR1 LGHDT, CDR2 YNNKEL (reference sequence). The CDR3 bases are TGTGCCAGCAGCCAACCTAACGAGCAGTACTTC. Its protein is CASSQPNEQYF.

This clonotype has more than one count but fewer than ten. V usage is TRBV29-1 and J usage is TRBJ1-2; D possibly corresponds to TRBD1 (6 bases). CDR1 and CDR2 (germline): SQVTM, ANQGSEA. Trimming removed 8 bases from V and 0 bases from J, with 7 bases in between. The CDR3 has 11 residues. The DNA of the CDR3 is TGCAGCTACAGGGCTAACTATGGCTACACCTTC. It translates to CSYRANYGYTF.

This chain links TRBV20-1 with TRBJ2-7; D unresolved. Germline-derived CDR1 and CDR2 are DFQATT and SNEGSKA (reference sequence). V was trimmed by 1 base and J by 6 bases, leaving 16 bases between them. This CDR3 contains 14 residues. This chain's CDR3 is CSARVEIAIPEQYF. Written as DNA, the CDR3 is TGCAGTGCTAGAGTGGAGATAGCTATACCCGAGCAGTACTTC.

The chain links TRBV19 to TRBJ2-6; TRBD1 or TRBD2 may be the D gene (6 bases each). The CDR3 sequence is 18 residues long. Germline CDR1 LNHDA, CDR2 SQIVND (reference sequence). The V gene lost 4 bases and the J gene lost 0 bases, with 16 bases spanning the gap. CDR3 amino acids: CASSRVGGGSSGANVLTF. In DNA form, the CDR3 reads TGTGCCAGTAGTAGGGTAGGAGGGGGAAGCTCTGGGGCCAACGTCCTGACTTTC.

Points on this clonotype: A clone one base away is much larger, so this may be a read error. The rearrangement uses TRBV7-3 and TRBJ2-7, with no clear D. The CDR3 sequence is 14 residues long. Germline CDR1 and CDR2: SGHTA and FQGTGA. This chain's CDR3 is CASSPPVAMTERYF. CDR3 bases: TGTGCCAGCAGCCCGCCCGTGGCTATGACCGAGCGGTACTTC.

The chain has TRBV4-2 and TRBJ1-5; a possible D gene is TRBD1 (5 bases). The CDR3 spans 15 residues. Deletions cut 1 base from V and 7 bases from J, with 14 bases between. Germline CDR1 LGHNA, CDR2 YNFKEQ. CDR3 residues: CASSQAQGMGQPQHF. The CDR3 DNA follows: TGTGCCAGCAGCCAAGCCCAGGGTATGGGGCAGCCCCAGCATTTT.

For this clonotype: This may be a read error, as it is one base from a much larger clone. The chain carries TRBV2 and TRBJ1-1, with 7 bases that match TRBD1. CDR3 length: 14 residues. Germline CDR1 reads SNHLY; CDR2 reads FYNNEI. Unmatched junction bases numbered 5, after V lost 6 bases and J lost 1 base. The CDR3, as DNA: TGTGCCAGCAGCGCGACAGGGAGGAACACTGAAGCTTTCTTT. Translated, it gives CASSATGRNTEAFF.

A few counts support this clonotype. This rearrangement joins TRBV6-5 to TRBJ1-5; no definite D call. Trimming removed 2 bases from V and 0 bases from J, with 8 bases in between. This CDR3 is built from 15 residues. Per germline, CDR1 MNHEY and CDR2 SVGAGI. Here the CDR3 reads CASSYNLYSNQPQHF. The CDR3 DNA is TGTGCCAGCAGTTACAACCTTTATAGCAATCAGCCCCAGCATTTT.

This chain uses TRBV7-9 with TRBJ2-7; the D gene is possibly TRBD1 (8 bases). Germline V gives CDR1 SEHNR, CDR2 FQNEAQ (reference sequence). The CDR3 loop spans 14 amino acids. Between the trimmed V and J ends, which lost 5 bases and 6 bases, there was a span of 17 bases. CDR3 region: CASSQERDRSEQYF. CDR3 nucleotide sequence: TGTGCCAGCAGCCAAGAGCGGGACAGGAGCGAGCAGTACTTC.